This entry features one T cell receptor (beta chain) sequence. Its specificity is unknown. With a much larger clone just one base away, this may be a read error. Germline DNA was extracted too, while blood RNA derived from unsorted whole blood. This specimen belongs to a study of tumor-infiltrating lymphocytes in primary liver carcinoma. Study-level background: Those enrolled were patients of both sexes, who were aged 30 to 69 years.

Study-wide results and caveats: Blood fell significantly below tumors in its top-250-clone fraction (p = 0.039).

V was pared by 7 bases and J by 7 bases, with 10 bases of the junction left unmatched. This CDR3 has 15 amino acids. CDR1 and CDR2 (germline): MNHNS, SASEGT. Total RNA (approximately 500 ng) served as template for TCR beta cDNA synthesis primed by a constant-region primer. Three rounds of nested multiplex PCR with slightly modified ARM-PCR produced TCR beta libraries. PCR rounds one and two used TRBV1-TRBV30 forward primers with a C-beta reverse primer for roughly 9 cycles each. MiXCR, applied by TCRdb to the multiplex PCR reads, yields one record per CDR3 protein. Here the sample spans nearly 200,000 distinct CDR3 sequences, almost 65% being singletons.

The chain combines TRBV6-1 with TRBJ2-3; 11 nucleotides line up with TRBD2. This receptor was identified in an older woman with primary liver carcinoma and hepatitis B virus infection. Sequencing was done on a sample of peripheral blood. The CDR3 coding sequence is TGTGCCAGCAACATACTAGCGGGAGCATGGAATACGCAGTATTTT. Its protein is CASNILAGAWNTQYF.